This T cell receptor beta chain was obtained from a study of blood T cells in healthy people across ages (dated by TCRdb to about 2015). Context from the whole study: In model experiments, template switching captured about one uniquely barcoded TCR beta cDNA molecule for every two T cells. Using deep sequencing normalized with unique cDNA molecular identifiers, the study measured how TCR beta repertoire diversity changes with age. Four age groups were formed from the donors: young (average approximately 15 years), middle-aged (approximately 40), aged (62) and long-lived (more than 75). Donors of different ages were randomly distributed across sequencing lanes to avoid experimental bias. Using the same blood draw, the study looked at two additional independent replicas of 1 million unique cDNA reads for two donors, one aged 18 to 30 and the other aged 80 or older. Overall study results and their limits: Total diversity estimates from one million sequenced T cells were considered lower bounds and underestimates. Since profiling was done on bulk unsorted PBMCs, naive and antigen-experienced compartments could not be conclusively compared. Observed TCR beta diversity correlated strongly with the percentage of naive T cells measured by flow cytometry. Because the CMV infection status of the donors was unknown, age-related changes in expanded clonotypes may potentially have been confounded. Compared with the aged group, the long-lived group had more naive CD4+ T cells, fewer expanded clones and increased TCR diversity, a pattern suggesting age selection. As age increased, observed TCR beta diversity per million T cells dropped in a roughly linear way, and a significant reduction was already evident by age approximately 40.

As for this clonotype: Its antigen is unknown. Relative to the germline gene, one junction end is altered; a read error may explain this.

The donors were around 39 Caucasian individuals from Russia, aged 6 to 90 years, who were systemically healthy. Roughly 9 milliliters of peripheral blood were drawn from each donor into EDTA-treated Vacutainer tubes. Ficoll-Paque density-gradient centrifugation was used to isolate PBMCs, with at least 6 million per sample. Trizol reagent was used to extract total RNA from PBMCs, with at least 6 micrograms per sample. The percentages of naive CD45RAhigh/CD27high T cells were determined by flow cytometry on a PBMC aliquot from every donor. CDR1 and CDR2 (MNHEY, SVGAGI) derive from the germline V gene. The CDR3 holds 17 amino acids from the cysteine to the phenylalanine. The read is trimmed to its CDR3 DNA, 51 bases read in frame from base 1. The library was produced with 5' RACE. This sample was sequenced with an Illumina HiSeq 2500. A second PCR of about 6 to 12 cycles was run with a J-beta primer mix and a sample-barcoded 5' primer. A unique molecular identifier was introduced onto each TCR beta cDNA molecule by a template-switch 5' adaptor carrying 12 random nucleotides. Each sample yielded at least 2.5 million CDR3-containing paired-end reads. All of the RNA was converted into first-strand cDNA using the Mint cDNA synthesis kit, with a TRBC-specific oligonucleotide serving as the primer. Following uracil-DNA glycosylase treatment, a first 18-cycle PCR with universal primers M1SS and BC2_uni_R was performed on all cDNA. Per the source publication's procedure: Normalization of each sample was performed by random selection of 1 million high-quality reads, each carrying a distinct molecular identifier. Reads sharing molecular identifiers were discarded rather than binned into consensus sequences. MiTCR, with a Q25 quality threshold and the strictest error-elimination algorithm, was used for CDR3 identification, clonotype clustering and error correction. A nonparametric unseen species model with Euler transformation was used to estimate a lower bound on total TCR beta diversity. The public reads were quality trimmed at Q25 with fastp and then assembled into clones with MiXCR by TCRdb, keeping productive beta chains. Every entry covers one CDR3 protein and lists the most common genes and DNA from its rows. For this entry, the V and J calls and clone size follow TCRdb and not the study's own pipeline. For this sample the table gives around 1.5 million distinct CDR3 sequences, of which 42% were detected only once. The ten largest clonotypes hold approximately 7.9% of the sample.

Specimen: blood. Rearrangement joined TRBV6-5 to TRBJ2-3; 10 middle bases align to TRBD2. This TCR derives from a woman between 18 and 30 years old in good health. The CDR3 sequence is CASSYSGSGGSTDTQYF. The bases are TGTGCCAGCAGTTACTCTGGTAGCGGGGGGAGCACAGATACCCAGTATTTT.